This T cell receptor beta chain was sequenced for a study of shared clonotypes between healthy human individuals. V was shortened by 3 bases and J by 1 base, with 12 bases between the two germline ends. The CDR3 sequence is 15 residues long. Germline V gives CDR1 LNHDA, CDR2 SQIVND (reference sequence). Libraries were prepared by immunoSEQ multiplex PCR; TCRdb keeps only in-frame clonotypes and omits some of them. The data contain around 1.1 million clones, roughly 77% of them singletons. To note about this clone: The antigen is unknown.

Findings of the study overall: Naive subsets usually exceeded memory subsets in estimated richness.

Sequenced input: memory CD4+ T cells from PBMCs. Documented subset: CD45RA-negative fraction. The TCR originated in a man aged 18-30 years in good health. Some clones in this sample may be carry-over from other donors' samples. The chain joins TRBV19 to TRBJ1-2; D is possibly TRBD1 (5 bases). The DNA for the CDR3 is TGTGCCAGTAGTATCAGGGTGAAGGATAACTATGGCTACACCTTC. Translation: CASSIRVKDNYGYTF.